A single sample gave rise to the 15 T cell receptor beta chains below, sequenced in a study of T cell responses to AZD1222 COVID-19 vaccine (dated by TCRdb to the early 2020s). Preparation of the library involved the immunoSEQ multiplex PCR assay. Imported from immuneACCESS, the table was reduced by TCRdb to in-frame sequences with V and J called. These copies leave out some clones; in studies compared against another copy, an unresolved V gene accounts for under half, and the cause of the remainder is not known. The sample table records some 130,000 clones; around 90% of these occur just once. The ten largest clones take up roughly 6% of the sample. The sample's time point label, decoded: baseline before first vaccination. The sample was peripheral blood, taken on day 0 of AZD1222 vaccination. The origin of the receptors is an adult in good health.

The rearrangement links TRBV5-1 to TRBJ1-1; no clear D. CDR1 and CDR2 (germline): SGHRS, YFSETQ. V gave up 0 bases and J gave up 2 bases, with 11 bases separating them. The CDR3 has 15 amino acids. The CDR3 sequence: CASSLGVSLNTEAFF. The CDR3, as DNA: TGCGCCAGCAGCTTGGGGGTGTCCCTAAACACTGAAGCTTTCTTT.

V usage is TRBV18 and J usage is TRBJ2-7; no firm D call. The CDR3 is made up of 15 amino acids. Germline V CDR1 and CDR2: KGHSH, LQKENI. Between the trimmed V and J ends, which lost 1 base and 5 bases, there was a span of 15 bases. The CDR3 DNA follows: TGTGCCAGCTCACCACGGGTCCAAACGACAAACGAGCAGTACTTC. Its translation: CASSPRVQTTNEQYF. Complete variable domain (other parts from reference TRBV18 and TRBJ2-7): NAGVMQNPRHLVRRRGQEARLRCSPMKGHSHVYWYRQLPEEGLKFMVYLQKENIIDESGMPKERFSAEFPKEGPSILRIQQVVRGDSAAYFCASSPRVQTTNEQYFGPGTRLTVT.

V gene TRBV6-5 combines with J gene TRBJ1-4, with TRBD1 identical over 7 bases. The CDR3 spans 14 residues. Unmatched junction bases numbered 1, after V lost 5 bases and J lost 1 base. Germline V gives CDR1 MNHEY, CDR2 SVGAGI. This CDR3 reads CASSRGQTNEKLFF. DNA of the CDR3: TGTGCCAGCAGTAGGGGGCAAACTAATGAAAAACTGTTTTTT.

The V call is TRBV15, the J call TRBJ1-3; the D gene is possibly TRBD1 (6 bases). Germline CDR1 and CDR2: LNHNV and YYDKDF (reference sequence). The CDR3 spans 17 residues. V shed 3 bases and J shed 1 base, with 16 bases lying between them. The CDR3 DNA reads as TGTGCCACCAGCAGCCGACGGGGGGGGCTTTCTGGAAACACCATATATTTT. Amino acid sequence: CATSSRRGGLSGNTIYF.

This chain uses TRBV7-2 with TRBJ1-2, with D tentatively TRBD1 (5 bases). Germline lookup yields CDR1 SGHTA and CDR2 FQGNSA. This CDR3 is 14 amino acids long. Trimming stripped 3 bases from V and 8 bases from J, with 16 bases between. In DNA form, the CDR3 reads TGTGCCAGCAGCTTCCCGGGACGGGCGTCAGGCTACACCTTC. It yields the protein CASSFPGRASGYTF.

The V gene is TRBV15, the J gene TRBJ1-5; a weak D match, TRBD1 (6 bases). V was clipped by 3 bases and J by 0 bases, with 9 bases between them. Germline-derived CDR1 and CDR2 are LNHNV and YYDKDF (reference sequence). This CDR3 comprises 15 residues. CDR3 DNA sequence: TGTGCCACCAGCAGTTACAGGGTTAGCAATCAGCCCCAGCATTTT. This sequence encodes CATSSYRVSNQPQHF.

The chain uses TRBV27 and TRBJ1-6; possible D gene TRBD1, 6 bases. The V and J ends lost 4 bases and 10 bases respectively, with 17 bases between them. This CDR3 has 15 residues. Germline CDR1 MNHEY, CDR2 SMNVEV (reference sequence). CDR3 bases: TGTGCCAGCAGTTACACCGGGACAACGGGGTCACCCCTCCACTTT. This sequence encodes CASSYTGTTGSPLHF.

As concerns this clone: The sample contains more than one DNA sequence encoding this CDR3. The chain carries TRBV20-1 and TRBJ2-3; no firm D call. The CDR3 spans 11 residues. The ends were cut back, 1 base at V and 6 bases at J, with 5 bases in the middle. In germline, CDR1 is DFQATT, CDR2 SNEGSKA (reference sequence). The CDR3 loop reads CSARGGDTQYF. The DNA of the CDR3 is TGCAGTGCTAGAGGTGGGGATACGCAGTATTTT.

The chain has TRBV20-1 and TRBJ1-5; no firm D call. Germline V gives CDR1 DFQATT, CDR2 SNEGSKA (reference sequence). This CDR3 is 12 amino acids long. V dropped 3 bases and J dropped 3 bases, with 6 bases sitting between them. The CDR3, as DNA: TGCAGTGCTAGTTCTTCCAATCAGCCCCAGCATTTT. Residues: CSASSSNQPQHF.

As to this clone: An end of the junction differs from the germline gene, which may be a read error. This chain links TRBV2 with TRBJ2-2, with 9 bases that match TRBD1. Germline V gives CDR1 SNHLY, CDR2 FYNNEI. The CDR3 loop spans 15 amino acids. The CDR3 sequence: CASSVDRGNSGELFF. The CDR3 bases are TGTGCCAGCAGTGTTGACAGGGGGAACTCCGGGGAGCTGTTTTTT.

This chain uses TRBV11-2 with TRBJ2-7; D gene ambiguous. Trimming took 2 bases from V and 0 from J, leaving 11 bases between them. The CDR3 is 15 residues long. Germline V gene data show CDR1 as SGHAT and CDR2 as FQNNGV. CDR3 sequence reads: CASSLWSSSSYEQYF. CDR3 sequence (DNA): TGTGCCAGCAGCTTATGGTCATCTAGCTCCTACGAGCAGTACTTC.

J is TRBJ2-3 and V is TRBV7-9; 7 bases match TRBD2. The CDR3 is 17 amino acids. Germline V gives CDR1 SEHNR, CDR2 FQNEAQ (reference sequence). V was pared by 5 bases and J by 3 bases, with 14 bases of the junction left unmatched. CDR3 in amino acids: CASSPLGGKSSTDTQYF. The CDR3 coding sequence is TGTGCCAGCAGCCCCCTGGGAGGGAAATCTTCAACAGATACGCAGTATTTT.

About this clone itself: At one end the junction does not follow the germline gene, possibly because of a read error. V is TRBV7-8 and J is TRBJ2-3; 7 nucleotides match TRBD1. In germline, CDR1 is SGHVS, CDR2 FQNEAQ. The CDR3 contains 15 residues. CDR3 coding DNA: TGTGCCAGCAGCCCCCGGGACAGCGGCACAGGTACGCAGTATTTT. It encodes CASSPRDSGTGTQYF.

J is TRBJ1-5 and V is TRBV6-5; possibly TRBD1 for D (5 bases). The CDR3 runs 14 residues. The ends were cut back, 2 bases at V and 3 bases at J, with 8 bases in the middle. Per the germline V gene, CDR1 is MNHEY and CDR2 is SVGAGI. CDR3 residues: CASSYTGPNQPQHF. The CDR3 DNA is TGTGCCAGCAGTTACACGGGACCCAATCAGCCCCAGCATTTT.

The rearrangement joins TRBV29-1 to TRBJ1-1; possible D gene TRBD1, 5 bases. This CDR3 spans 12 amino acids. Germline CDR1 SQVTM, CDR2 ANQGSEA. Trimming removed 7 bases at V and 3 bases at J, with 12 bases between. The CDR3 region is CSAGGLDTEAFF. The CDR3 bases are TGCAGCGCCGGGGGATTGGACACTGAAGCTTTCTTT.